This T cell receptor beta chain comes out of a study of T cell repertoires and leukemia-associated antigens. Across the whole study: Each sample gave roughly 3.3 to 5.0 million effective reads. Broader study findings: Specificity and function of the expanded clones need further investigation.

A single record per CDR3 protein comes from TCRdb applying MiXCR to the 5' RACE reads. The table shows about 12,000 distinct CDR3 sequences, with about 41% occurring only once. Remarks on this clonotype: Its specificity is not known.

V lost 5 bases, J lost 3 bases, and 9 bases lay in between. This CDR3 is built from 13 residues. This rearrangement joins TRBV12-3 or TRBV12-4 to TRBJ2-3; no definite D call. The receptor was isolated from a female donor in good health. The sample consisted of CD3+ T cells sorted from blood and cultured. The CDR3 sequence is CASSRYLTDTQYF. The CDR3 region has the DNA TGTGCCAGCAGTCGGTACCTAACAGATACGCAGTATTTT.